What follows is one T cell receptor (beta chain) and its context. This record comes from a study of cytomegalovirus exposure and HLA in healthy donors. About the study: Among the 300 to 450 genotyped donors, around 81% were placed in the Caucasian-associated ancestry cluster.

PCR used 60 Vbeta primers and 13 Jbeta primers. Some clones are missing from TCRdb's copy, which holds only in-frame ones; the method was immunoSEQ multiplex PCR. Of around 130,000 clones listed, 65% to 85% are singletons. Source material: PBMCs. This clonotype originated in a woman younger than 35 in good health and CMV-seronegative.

The CDR3 protein is CASSYSEHGNQPQHF. The CDR3 DNA sequence: TGTGCCAGCAGTTACTCGGAGCACGGCAATCAGCCCCAGCATTTT. The chain carries TRBV6-6 and TRBJ1-5, with no clear D. The germline V gene has CDR1 MNHNY and CDR2 SVGAGI (reference sequence). The V gene lost 0 bases and the J gene lost 2 bases, with 8 bases spanning the gap. CDR3 length equals 15 residues.